A single sample gave rise to the 9 T cell receptor beta chains below, sequenced in a study of shared clonotypes between healthy human individuals. The method was immunoSEQ multiplex PCR; TCRdb's version includes in-frame clones alone and lacks a portion of them. The data contain roughly 1.4 million clones, approximately 98.5% of them singletons. Material: naive CD4+ T cells sorted from blood. Subset in this sample: CD45RA+ positively selected. These receptors were taken from a man aged 30 to 45 in good health.

In its sample, this clone was seen once. J is TRBJ1-1 and V is TRBV7-2, with D hard to call. V was pared by 5 bases and J by 2 bases, with 12 bases between. The V gene's germline CDR1 is SGHTA and CDR2 FQGNSA. CDR3 length: 14 residues. CDR3 sequence (DNA): TGTGCCAGCAGCAGGGATCGCGTAAACACTGAAGCTTTCTTT. This gives the protein CASSRDRVNTEAFF.

The chain couples TRBV25-1 to TRBJ2-7; no reliable D call. The CDR3 has 13 amino acids. Germline V gene data show CDR1 as MGHDK and CDR2 as SYGVNS. V lost 4 bases and J lost 2, with 9 bases in between. The CDR3, as DNA: TGTGCCAGCAGTGTAACAGCGACCTACGAGCAGTACTTC. Its translation: CASSVTATYEQYF.

This clone is a singleton in its sample. The V gene is TRBV18, the J gene TRBJ2-1, with D unclear. The CDR3 is 15 amino acids. V was cut by 0 bases and J by 5 bases, with 11 bases left in between. The germline CDR1 and CDR2 sequences are KGHSH and LQKENI. CDR3 residues: CASSPPRAANNEQFF. The CDR3 DNA follows: TGTGCCAGCTCACCACCCCGGGCCGCAAACAATGAGCAGTTCTTC.

The chain couples TRBV6-5 to TRBJ1-4; perhaps TRBD1 as D (6 bases). The germline V and J ends were trimmed by 5 bases and 3 bases, with 10 bases remaining between them. Germline assignment: CDR1 MNHEY and CDR2 SVGAGI. The CDR3 loop spans 14 amino acids. Here the CDR3 reads CASSQQGANEKLFF. CDR3 sequence (DNA): TGTGCCAGCAGTCAACAGGGTGCTAATGAAAAACTGTTTTTT.

This clone came up a few times. Other DNA sequences in this specimen translate into the identical CDR3. V is TRBV2 and J is TRBJ1-1; TRBD1 is a possible D gene (6 bases). Germline V CDR1 and CDR2: SNHLY, FYNNEI. The CDR3 sequence is 14 residues long. V was pared by 2 bases and J by 0 bases, with 7 bases between. As DNA, the CDR3 is TGTGCCAGCAGTGAACAGGGGTTGAACACTGAAGCTTTCTTT. Residues: CASSEQGLNTEAFF.

This sequence joins TRBV10-3 and TRBJ2-7, with TRBD1 matching 7 bases. The CDR3 consists of 13 residues. Germline lookup yields CDR1 ENHRY and CDR2 SYGVKD. V gave up 6 bases and J gave up 4 bases; unmatched junction bases: 6. The CDR3 region is CAIRKGQSYEQYF. CDR3 bases: TGTGCCATCAGGAAGGGACAGAGTTACGAGCAGTACTTC.

The chain has TRBV28 and TRBJ1-1; D is undetermined. Germline assignment: CDR1 MDHEN and CDR2 SYDVKM. Trimming left V 8 bases short and J 1 base short, with 8 bases between. The CDR3 covers 12 residues. CDR3: CASGSPNTEAFF. The CDR3 DNA reads as TGTGCCAGCGGCAGCCCGAACACTGAAGCTTTCTTT.

This chain connects TRBV5-6 to TRBJ2-1; 11 bases match TRBD2. The V gene's germline CDR1 is SGHDT and CDR2 YYEEEE. The CDR3 runs to 12 residues. V gave up 1 base and J gave up 14 bases; unmatched junction bases: 2. This CDR3 reads CASSLSSGREFF. The CDR3 DNA reads as TGTGCCAGCAGCTTGAGTAGCGGGAGGGAGTTCTTC.

The rearrangement joins TRBV7-3 to TRBJ2-3, with 7 nucleotides matching TRBD2. With V trimmed by 2 bases and J by 6 bases, 2 bases remained unmatched. The CDR3 contains 13 residues. Germline assignment: CDR1 SGHTA and CDR2 FQGTGA. CDR3: CASSLSRGDTQYF. CDR3 sequence (DNA): TGTGCCAGCAGCTTATCGCGGGGGGATACGCAGTATTTT.